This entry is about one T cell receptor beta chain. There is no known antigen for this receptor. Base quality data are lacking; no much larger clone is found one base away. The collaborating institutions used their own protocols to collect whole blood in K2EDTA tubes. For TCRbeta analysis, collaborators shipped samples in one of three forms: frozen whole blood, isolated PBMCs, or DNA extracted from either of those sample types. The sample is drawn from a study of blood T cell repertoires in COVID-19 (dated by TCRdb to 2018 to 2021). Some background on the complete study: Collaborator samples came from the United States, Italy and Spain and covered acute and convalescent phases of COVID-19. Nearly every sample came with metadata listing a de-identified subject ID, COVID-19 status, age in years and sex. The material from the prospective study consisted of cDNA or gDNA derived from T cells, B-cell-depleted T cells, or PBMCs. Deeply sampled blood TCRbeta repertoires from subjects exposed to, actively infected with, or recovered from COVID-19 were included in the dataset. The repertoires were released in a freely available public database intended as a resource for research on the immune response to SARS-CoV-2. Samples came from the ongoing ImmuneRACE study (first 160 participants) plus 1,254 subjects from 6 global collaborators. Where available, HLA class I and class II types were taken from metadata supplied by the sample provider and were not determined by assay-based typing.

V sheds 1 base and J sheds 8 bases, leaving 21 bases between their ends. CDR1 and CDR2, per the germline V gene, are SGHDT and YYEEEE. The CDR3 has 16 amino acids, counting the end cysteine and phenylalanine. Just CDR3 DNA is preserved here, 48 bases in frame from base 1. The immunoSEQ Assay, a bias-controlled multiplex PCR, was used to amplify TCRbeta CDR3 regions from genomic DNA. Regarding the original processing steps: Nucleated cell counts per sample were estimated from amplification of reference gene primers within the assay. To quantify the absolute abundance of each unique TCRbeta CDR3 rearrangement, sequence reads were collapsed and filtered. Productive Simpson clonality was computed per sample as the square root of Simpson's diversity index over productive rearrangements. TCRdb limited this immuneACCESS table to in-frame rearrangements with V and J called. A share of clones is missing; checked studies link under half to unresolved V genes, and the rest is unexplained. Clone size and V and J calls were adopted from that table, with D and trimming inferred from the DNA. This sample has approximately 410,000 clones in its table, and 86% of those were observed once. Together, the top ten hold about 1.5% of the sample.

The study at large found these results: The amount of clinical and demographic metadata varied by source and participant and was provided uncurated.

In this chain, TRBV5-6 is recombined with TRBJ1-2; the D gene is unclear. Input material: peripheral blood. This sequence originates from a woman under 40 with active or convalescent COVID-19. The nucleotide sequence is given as TGTGCCAGCAGCTTGCTCTCTCTGGGAGGTAGTCTAGGCTACACCTTC. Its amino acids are CASSLLSLGGSLGYTF.